This TCR beta chain was recorded in a study of cytomegalovirus exposure and HLA in healthy donors. Germline values: CDR1 LGHNA, CDR2 YSLEER. This CDR3 comprises 16 residues. Deletions cut 1 base from V and 10 bases from J, with 19 bases between. PCR was performed using 60 Vbeta and 13 Jbeta primers. This table comes from immunoSEQ multiplex PCR, and its TCRdb copy is limited to in-frame clones, with some not included. Of 200,000 or so clones listed, more than 80% are singletons. Study-level points and caveats: The majority of CMV-associated TCR beta chains were reported as apparently HLA-restricted in a later analysis.

For this clone: Its specificity is not known.

The J gene is TRBJ2-2, the V gene TRBV4-3, with unresolved D. This TCR came from a man aged 25 to 45 in good health and CMV-seronegative. Sequenced input: PBMCs. CDR3 sequence: CASSQGPIALGEELFF. The CDR3 coding sequence is TGCGCCAGCAGCCAAGGGCCAATAGCTTTAGGCGAGGAGCTGTTTTTT.